The rows below give T cell receptor beta chains drawn from one sample of a study of human T cells and chemical hapten exposure. One entry per CDR3 protein results from TCRdb running MiXCR on the RACE reads. Of some 170,000 distinct CDR3 sequences listed, around a quarter are singletons. The sequenced sample was whole blood, obtained in connection with sensitization to the hapten diphenylcyclopropenone (DPC). These receptors came from a woman aged 18 to 35 with alopecia areata. Some clones in this sample may be carry-over from other donors' samples. The CDR3 runs from the conserved cysteine through the conserved F or W.

V | CDR3
TRBV19 | CASSIEGHNEQFF
TRBV28 | CASGAGTDSYEQYF
TRBV7-2 | CASSLGRASRSRYNEQFF
TRBV29-1 | CSVTTGVGYTF
TRBV20-1 | CSASFRGDTEAFF
TRBV5-6 | CASSLGPGLAGGSTDTQYF
TRBV4-3 | CASSQEELQETQYF
TRBV10-2 | CASSVIAGSTGELFF
TRBV29-1 | CSVGQGRSTDTQYF
TRBV7-2 | CASSLEELGAQYF
TRBV4-1 | CASSQVSSDTQYF
TRBV7-2 | CASSTNPYEQYF
TRBV10-3 | CAISETVMNTEAFF
TRBV29-1 | CSSPSRQGSYEQYF
TRBV6-5 | CASSLPGALGKQYF
TRBV29-1 | CSVRFRNEQFF
TRBV5-1 | CASAGRGETQYF
TRBV12-3/TRBV12-4 | CASRHKEVDTQYF
TRBV9 | CASSPRRSNQPQHF
TRBV27 | CASSPRRGLEETQYF
TRBV29-1 | CSADFGTGGNEQFF
TRBV29-1 | CSVHKGRRQETQYF